The source of this T cell receptor (beta chain) is a study of T-cell memory formation after mild COVID-19. Each CDR3 protein is one row after TCRdb ran MiXCR on the 5' RACE reads. The data hold approximately 300,000 distinct CDR3 sequences, with just under 20% observed a single time. This CDR3 comprises 13 residues. CDR1 is DFQATT, CDR2 SNEGSKA, per germline (reference sequence). V trimming: 5 bases; J trimming: 6 bases; junction bases outside the gene matches: 4. The chain is built from TRBV20-1 and TRBJ1-4, with 9 bases identical to TRBD1. The receptor was derived from a young man who had mild COVID-19 (a few samples of this study predate the infection). Cell type and time point are not known. Sequenced input: PBMCs or a T cell subset sorted from them (not recorded which). The CDR3 region has the DNA TGCAGTGCTCCCGGGACAGGGCATGAAAAACTGTTTTTT. Residues: CSAPGTGHEKLFF.